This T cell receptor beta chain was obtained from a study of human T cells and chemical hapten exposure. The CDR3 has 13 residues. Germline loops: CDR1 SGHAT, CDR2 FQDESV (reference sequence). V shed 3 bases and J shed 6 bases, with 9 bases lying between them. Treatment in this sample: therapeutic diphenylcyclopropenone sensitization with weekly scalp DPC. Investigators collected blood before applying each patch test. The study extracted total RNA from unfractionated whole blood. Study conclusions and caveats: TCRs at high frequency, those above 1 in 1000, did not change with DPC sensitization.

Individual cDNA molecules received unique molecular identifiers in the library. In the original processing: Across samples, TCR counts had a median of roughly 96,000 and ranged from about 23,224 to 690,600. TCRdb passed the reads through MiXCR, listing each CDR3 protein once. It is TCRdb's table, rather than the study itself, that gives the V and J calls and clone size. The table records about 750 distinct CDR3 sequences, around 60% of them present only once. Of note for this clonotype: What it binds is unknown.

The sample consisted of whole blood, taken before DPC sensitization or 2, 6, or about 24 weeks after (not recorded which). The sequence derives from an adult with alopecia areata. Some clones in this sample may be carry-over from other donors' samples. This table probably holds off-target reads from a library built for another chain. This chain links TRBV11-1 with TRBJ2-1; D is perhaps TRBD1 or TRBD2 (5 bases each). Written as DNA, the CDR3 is TGTGCCAGCAGCTTCCCGAGGGGCAATGAGCAGTTCTTC. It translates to CASSFPRGNEQFF.